A single T cell receptor (beta chain) is shown here with its context. The target antigen is unknown. In germline, CDR1 is SGHAT, CDR2 FQNNGV. The CDR3 length is 15 residues. V was shortened by 7 bases and J by 6 bases, with 20 bases between the two germline ends. This sample is part of a study of shared clonotypes between healthy human individuals. Study observations and caveats: A small donor pool kept down the genetic and exposure-history diversity that was represented.

In unsorted samples, genomic DNA was obtained using approximately 100 million PBMCs. The assay was immunoSEQ multiplex PCR, and TCRdb's table has in-frame clones only and misses some. The table lists around 500,000 clones, around four fifths of them singletons, with 12% in the top ten. Sequencing was done on a sample of PBMCs. This clonotype was obtained from a woman in her forties in good health. Some clones in this sample may be carry-over from other donors' samples. The chain has TRBV11-2 and TRBJ2-3, with a tentative D call TRBD2 (6 bases). CDR3 coding DNA: TGTGCCAGCACCTTTTTGGGACTTGCAGCGGATACGCAGTATTTT. It specifies CASTFLGLAADTQYF.